One sample yielded the 5 T cell receptor beta chains listed below, sequenced in a study of Graves' ophthalmopathy and Graves' hyperthyroidism. Using RNA transcripts, the TCR beta CDR3 regions were amplified. RT-PCR was first run with HTBI primers, then multiplex PCR in a second round. TCRdb recomputed calls from the multiplex PCR reads with MiXCR, one row per CDR3 protein. The data show 360,000 or so distinct CDR3 sequences, with around 20% seen just once and roughly 1.5% held by the top ten. The sequenced sample was peripheral blood. These receptors were obtained from a woman aged 18-29 years with Graves' ophthalmopathy.

This clonotype was seen many times. This chain uses TRBV30 with TRBJ2-7; TRBD1 might be the D (6 bases). CDR3 length equals 14 residues. V lost 0 bases and J lost 3, with 12 bases in between. Germline assignment: CDR1 GTSNPN and CDR2 SVGIG (reference sequence). CDR3 DNA: TGTGCCTGGAGTGTACCCAGGGGCCGCTACGAGCAGTACTTC. Its protein is CAWSVPRGRYEQYF.

Ten or more counts support this clonotype. The V gene is TRBV25-1, the J gene TRBJ1-1; 7 bases match TRBD1. The CDR3 consists of 13 residues. Trimming cost V 4 bases and J 5 bases; bases outside gene matches: 4. Per germline, CDR1 MGHDK and CDR2 SYGVNS. This CDR3 is CASSAAGGTEAFF. The CDR3 bases are TGTGCCAGCAGTGCAGCAGGGGGTACTGAAGCTTTCTTT.

This clonotype was picked up many times. The DNA of the CDR3 is TGTGCCAGCAGTACAGACAGGCCAGCTAACTATGGCTACACCTTC. Translating it yields CASSTDRPANYGYTF. The chain joins TRBV12-3 or TRBV12-4 to TRBJ1-2; TRBD1 might be the D (6 bases). Deletions cut 5 bases from V and 0 bases from J, with 13 bases between. The CDR3 is 15 amino acids.

This clonotype was observed many times. This chain links TRBV6-2 or TRBV6-3 with TRBJ2-2; D gene unclear. Germline CDR1 reads MNHEY; CDR2 reads SVGEGT. The CDR3 spans 13 residues. Trimming took off 2 bases at V and 4 bases at J, with 5 bases between the two ends. CDR3 region: CASSYVFTGELFF. CDR3 DNA sequence: TGTGCCAGCAGTTACGTCTTCACCGGGGAGCTGTTTTTT.

In its sample, this clonotype was seen a few times. The chain combines TRBV20-1 with TRBJ1-5; D is ambiguous. Between the trimmed V and J ends, which lost 2 bases and 5 bases, there was a span of 10 bases. The CDR3 spans 13 residues. Per germline, CDR1 DFQATT and CDR2 SNEGSKA (reference sequence). In DNA, the CDR3 is TGCAGTGCTAGAAAGGAAGACTATCAGCCCCAGCATTTT. Translating it yields CSARKEDYQPQHF.